The sequence of this T cell receptor (beta chain) was determined in a study of T-cell memory formation after mild COVID-19. Overall study: Largely donor-specific sequence clusters came from two donors. Broader study findings: Contracting clones from day 15 to 85 had balanced CD4/CD8; later expanders favoured CD4+.

The germline V gene has CDR1 SGHRS and CDR2 YFSETQ. Losses at the gene ends were 4 bases for V and 5 bases for J; bases not matched to a gene: 6. The CDR3 spans 15 residues. For this clonotype: Its antigen is as yet unknown.

TCRdb analysed the 5' RACE reads with MiXCR anew, one entry per CDR3 protein. The sample lists about 400,000 distinct CDR3 sequences, about a sixth occurring once. The clonotype was recovered from a man between 18 and 29 years old who had mild COVID-19 (a few samples of this study predate the infection). Cell type and time point are not known. The rearrangement joins TRBV5-1 to TRBJ1-6; 7 bases map to TRBD1. Sequenced material: PBMCs or a T cell subset sorted from them (not recorded which). Here the CDR3 DNA reads TGCGCCAGCAGCAGACAGGGAGGGGATAATTCACCCCTCCACTTT. This translates into CASSRQGGDNSPLHF.